The rows below give T cell receptor beta chains drawn from one sample of a study of T-cell memory formation after mild COVID-19. TCRdb itself ran the 5' RACE reads through MiXCR, one entry per CDR3 protein. Of 250,000 or so distinct CDR3 sequences in the sample, roughly 18% were seen once. Sequences were obtained from PBMCs or a T cell subset sorted from them (not recorded which). The receptors were gathered from a young man who had mild COVID-19 (a few samples of this study predate the infection). Cell type and time point are not known. Both conserved end residues are part of each CDR3. Fields, in order: clone size, D gene, CDR3 length, J gene, V gene, CDR3 DNA, CDR3 protein. A D gene is named only where the DNA matches it firmly. Only some rows state a clone size, as once, few, many or a class for expanded clones.

size: few
D: TRBD1
length: 15
J: TRBJ1-2
V: TRBV19
DNA: TGTGCCAGTAGTGCGCGGGACAGGATCTCTATTGGCTACACCTTC
CDR3: CASSARDRISIGYTF

size: NA
D: NA
length: 13
J: TRBJ2-7
V: TRBV2
DNA: TGTGCCATCTACCGGGATACCACCTACGAGCAGTACTTC
CDR3: CAIYRDTTYEQYF

size: many
D: NA
length: 16
J: TRBJ2-7
V: TRBV4-3
DNA: TGCGCCAGCAGTCGGGTAGTCGGGATCGAATCCTACGAGCAGTACTTC
CDR3: CASSRVVGIESYEQYF

size: few
D: NA
length: 16
J: TRBJ2-1
V: TRBV5-1
DNA: TGCGCCAGCAGCTTGGATAGGTCCCCTATAATTGATGAGCAGTTCTTC
CDR3: CASSLDRSPIIDEQFF

size: NA
D: TRBD2
length: 15
J: TRBJ2-5
V: TRBV5-1
DNA: TGCGCCAGCAGCTTGGCTGGGACTAACCAAGAGACCCAGTACTTC
CDR3: CASSLAGTNQETQYF

size: NA
D: TRBD1
length: 16
J: TRBJ2-2
V: TRBV7-2
DNA: TGTGCCAGCAGCCCCAGGGACAGGGGGCTCACCGGGGAGCTGTTTTTT
CDR3: CASSPRDRGLTGELFF

size: few
D: TRBD2
length: 17
J: TRBJ2-1
V: TRBV5-5
DNA: TGTGCCAGCAGCCGACTAGCGGGGGGACGGGATTACAATGAGCAGTTCTTC
CDR3: CASSRLAGGRDYNEQFF

size: few
D: NA
length: 14
J: TRBJ1-1
V: TRBV7-2
DNA: TGTGCCAGCAGCTTTTGGGCAGAGAACACTGAAGCTTTCTTT
CDR3: CASSFWAENTEAFF

size: few
D: NA
length: 16
J: TRBJ2-5
V: TRBV5-1
DNA: TGCGCCAGCAGCTTGACGACAGACTGGTACCAAGAGACCCAGTACTTC
CDR3: CASSLTTDWYQETQYF

size: few
D: NA
length: 14
J: TRBJ1-4
V: TRBV2
DNA: TGTGCCAGCAGATACCTTACGAGGAATGAAAAACTGTTTTTT
CDR3: CASRYLTRNEKLFF

size: NA
D: TRBD2
length: 18
J: TRBJ2-3
V: TRBV4-2
DNA: TGTGCCAGCAGCCAAGGGCTAGCGGGGGGGCCTGGCACAGATACGCAGTATTTT
CDR3: CASSQGLAGGPGTDTQYF

size: few
D: TRBD1
length: 15
J: TRBJ2-3
V: TRBV4-3
DNA: TGCGCCAGCAGCCAAGGGGGACAGGAGTGGGATACGCAGTATTTT
CDR3: CASSQGGQEWDTQYF

size: few
D: NA
length: 15
J: TRBJ2-2
V: TRBV4-3
DNA: TGCGCCAGCAGCCCGACAGGGAGGGGAGCCGGGGAGCTGTTTTTT
CDR3: CASSPTGRGAGELFF

size: few
D: TRBD1
length: 15
J: TRBJ2-3
V: TRBV7-2
DNA: TGTGCCAGCAGCTTAACAGGGGGTGAACTGGATACGCAGTATTTT
CDR3: CASSLTGGELDTQYF

size: many
D: NA
length: 13
J: TRBJ2-2
V: TRBV14
DNA: TGTGCCAGCAGCCAAGATCTCGCCCGGGAGCTGTTTTTT
CDR3: CASSQDLARELFF

size: many
D: TRBD2
length: 14
J: TRBJ2-4
V: TRBV15
DNA: TGTGCCACCAGCAGAGGACTAGCGGAAAACATTCAGTACTTC
CDR3: CATSRGLAENIQYF

size: many
D: TRBD1
length: 14
J: TRBJ2-3
V: TRBV6-5
DNA: TGTGCCAGCAGACAGGGGTGGAGCACAGATACGCAGTATTTT
CDR3: CASRQGWSTDTQYF

size: few
D: NA
length: 15
J: TRBJ1-2
V: TRBV11-2
DNA: TGTGCCAGCAGCTCGAACAGGGATTCCCTCTATGGCTACACCTTC
CDR3: CASSSNRDSLYGYTF

size: NA
D: TRBD2
length: 15
J: TRBJ2-1
V: TRBV7-2
DNA: TGTGCCAGCCTTCCCCTGGCGGGGGGGCGGGGTGAGCAGTTCTTC
CDR3: CASLPLAGGRGEQFF

size: few
D: NA
length: 15
J: TRBJ2-1
V: TRBV4-1
DNA: TGCGCCAGCAGCCAAGGGGCCGATCTCGGGAATGAGCAGTTCTTC
CDR3: CASSQGADLGNEQFF

size: NA
D: TRBD1
length: 14
J: TRBJ2-3
V: TRBV20-1
DNA: TGCAGTGCTAGGGACAGGCTGACTCTAGATACGCAGTATTTT
CDR3: CSARDRLTLDTQYF

size: many
D: NA
length: 9
J: TRBJ2-7
V: TRBV6-5
DNA: TGTGCCAGCGGATACGAGCAGTACTTC
CDR3: CASGYEQYF

size: NA
D: TRBD1
length: 17
J: TRBJ2-3
V: TRBV4-2
DNA: TGTGCCAGCAGCCAAGATCAGGCAGGGGGCCCTGGAGATACGCAGTATTTT
CDR3: CASSQDQAGGPGDTQYF

size: few
D: NA
length: 14
J: TRBJ2-7
V: TRBV2
DNA: TGTGCCAGCAGTGGTGGACTCCACTCCTACGAGCAGTACTTC
CDR3: CASSGGLHSYEQYF

size: few
D: TRBD1
length: 14
J: TRBJ1-5
V: TRBV5-1
DNA: TGCGCCAGCAGCAGGGACAGTCGGGATCAGCCCCAGCATTTT
CDR3: CASSRDSRDQPQHF

size: NA
D: TRBD1
length: 15
J: TRBJ1-6
V: TRBV7-2
DNA: TGTGCCAGCAGGACTATCCGGGACAGGGGTACACCCCTCCACTTT
CDR3: CASRTIRDRGTPLHF

size: few
D: NA
length: 16
J: TRBJ1-1
V: TRBV6-1
DNA: TGTGCCAGCAGTGAACGCGGGGCTCAAGGTGGCACTGAAGCTTTCTTT
CDR3: CASSERGAQGGTEAFF